Listed below are T cell receptor beta chains from one sample, sequenced in a study of regulatory T cells in long-lasting Graves disease. TCRdb re-called the multiplex PCR reads through MiXCR, storing one row per CDR3 protein. The sample consists of approximately 400,000 distinct CDR3 sequences, 23% of them appearing once. The starting material was peripheral blood mononuclear cells (PBMCs), obtained when the disease was refractory, from a patient treated with antithyroid drugs. The origin of the receptors is a female donor with Graves disease. Each CDR3 is given with its conserved first and last residue. A D gene is named only where the DNA matches it firmly. Clone size is shown for a subset of rows, as once, few, many or a class of expanded clone.

v_call	d_call	clone_size	j_call	cdr3_nt	cdr3_aa
TRBV2	NA	many	TRBJ2-7	TGTGCCAGCAGTGAGTTGGGAGGCCCCTACGAGCAGTACTTC	CASSELGGPYEQYF
TRBV7-2	NA	NA	TRBJ2-4	TGTGCCAGCAGCTCACCCGCCAACTCGTGGGCCAAAAACATTCAGTACTTC	CASSSPANSWAKNIQYF
TRBV28	NA	few	TRBJ2-1	TGTGCCAGCAGTTTATTAGTGCGCCGCAATGAGCAGTTCTTC	CASSLLVRRNEQFF
TRBV7-9	NA	NA	TRBJ2-7	TGTGCCAGCAGCCTGGGGACAAAACCCTACGAGCAGTACTTC	CASSLGTKPYEQYF
TRBV25-1	NA	NA	TRBJ1-5	TGTGCCAGCAGTGATTGCACAGGATCTAGGGGTAGCAATCAGCCCCAGCATTTT	CASSDCTGSRGSNQPQHF
TRBV30	NA	many	TRBJ2-7	TGTGCCTGGAGTGTACTGGGATACGAGCAGTACTTC	CAWSVLGYEQYF
TRBV6-1	NA	few	TRBJ1-1	TGTGCCAGCACTCGAACAGGGCTGCGCAAAGCTTTCTTT	CASTRTGLRKAFF
TRBV28	NA	few	TRBJ2-2	TGTGCCAGCAGTTTGCGACGTTCCAACACCGGGGAGCTGTTTTTT	CASSLRRSNTGELFF
TRBV15	NA	many	TRBJ2-5	TGTGCCACCAGCAGAGACCTCCGAGGGACCCAGTACTTC	CATSRDLRGTQYF
TRBV12-3/TRBV12-4	TRBD2	few	TRBJ2-5	TGTGCCAGCAGGTCCCTAGCGGGACTGGCGGAGACCCAGTACTTC	CASRSLAGLAETQYF
TRBV28	TRBD2	many	TRBJ2-7	TGTGCCAGCAGTTTTAGCGGGAGGGCCATTAACGAGCAGTACTTC	CASSFSGRAINEQYF
TRBV28	TRBD1	many	TRBJ1-5	TGTGCCAGCCGATCCCAGGGGGCGTTTCAGCCCCAGCATTTT	CASRSQGAFQPQHF
TRBV2	TRBD1	many	TRBJ1-1	TGTGCCAGCAGTGGTCAGGGTACAGGGGTCACTGAAGCTTTCTTT	CASSGQGTGVTEAFF
TRBV10-3	NA	few	TRBJ2-3	TGTGCCATCGCCCAGCTCTCGAGGCGATTCGGGGCCGGGACCTTGAGCACAGATACGCAGTATTTT	CAIAQLSRRFGAGTLSTDTQYF
TRBV12-3/TRBV12-4	TRBD2	many	TRBJ2-7	TGTGCCAGCAGTATCCTCGGTGCGGGAGGGACCAGAGTCTACGAGCAGTACTTC	CASSILGAGGTRVYEQYF
TRBV10-3	NA	NA	TRBJ1-5	TGTGCCATCAGTGATAGGGCGGCGAGCAATCAGCCCCAGCATTTT	CAISDRAASNQPQHF
TRBV7-2	NA	NA	TRBJ2-3	TGTGCCAGCAGGGCCACAGCTTCCGGAGGTACGCAGTATTTT	CASRATASGGTQYF
TRBV2	NA	many	TRBJ2-5	TGTGCCAGCAGTGAGCTCTCAGGGACCCAAGAGACCCAGTACTTC	CASSELSGTQETQYF
TRBV3-1	TRBD2	NA	TRBJ2-1	TGTGCCAGCAGCCAAGACGGGACTAGAATGGATGAGCAGTTCTTC	CASSQDGTRMDEQFF
TRBV6-9	TRBD1	NA	TRBJ1-5	TGTGCCAGCAGTTACCAGGGGGCCCAGCATTTT	CASSYQGAQHF
TRBV2	NA	many	TRBJ2-2	TGTGCCAGCAGTACGGCCGGGACACTGAACACCGGGGAGCTGTTTTTT	CASSTAGTLNTGELFF
TRBV10-3	TRBD1	NA	TRBJ1-5	TGTGCCACCGGTTCAGGGGGGAATCAGCCCCAGCATTTT	CATGSGGNQPQHF
TRBV20-1	NA	few	TRBJ1-2	TGCAGTGCTAGCGATGATTATGGCTACACCTTC	CSASDDYGYTF
TRBV2	NA	many	TRBJ2-2	TGTGCCAGCAGAGTCGGGGGCGCTTACACCGGGGAGCTGTTTTTT	CASRVGGAYTGELFF
TRBV6-1	NA	many	TRBJ1-5	TGTGCCAGCAGCACACCGCGGGAACCCCAGCATTTT	CASSTPREPQHF
TRBV15	NA	few	TRBJ1-3	TGTGCCACCAGCAGCAGAGGGACTGGAAACACCATATATTTT	CATSSRGTGNTIYF
TRBV19	TRBD1	NA	TRBJ1-1	TGTGCCAGTAGTATTGTCGAGACAGGGCGACCCGAAGCTTTCTTT	CASSIVETGRPEAFF
TRBV7-2	NA	few	TRBJ2-4	TGTGCCAGCAGTCAGATAGGGGGGTCGTTATTAGCCAAAAACATTCAGTACTTC	CASSQIGGSLLAKNIQYF
TRBV5-1	NA	NA	TRBJ2-7	TGCGCCAGCAGCTTGGCTTTAGCCTACGAGCAGTACTTC	CASSLALAYEQYF
TRBV24-1	NA	NA	TRBJ2-7	TGTGCCACCAGTGATTTGGAAATCTCCAGGCCAACCTTTTACTTC	CATSDLEISRPTFYF
TRBV20-1	NA	NA	TRBJ2-7	TGCAGTGCGGCAGGGACACTGAGCTCCTACGAGCAGTACTTC	CSAAGTLSSYEQYF
TRBV2	TRBD2	few	TRBJ2-7	TGTGCCAGCAGTGAAAATATACTAGCTGGGGGGAGGGCGGCCGAGCAGTACTTC	CASSENILAGGRAAEQYF
TRBV19	NA	NA	TRBJ1-2	TGTGCCAGTACTAGATCGGGGAACTATGGCTACACCTTC	CASTRSGNYGYTF
TRBV27	NA	NA	TRBJ2-7	TGTGCCAGCAGTAAGACCGGGGCCACCTACGAGCAGTACTTC	CASSKTGATYEQYF
TRBV13	TRBD1	many	TRBJ2-7	TGTGCCAGCAGCTTGGGGACAGAACTCTACGAGCAGTACTTC	CASSLGTELYEQYF
TRBV5-6	NA	NA	TRBJ2-4	TGTGCCAGCAGCTCCCAGGTGAACATTCAGTACTTC	CASSSQVNIQYF
TRBV9	NA	NA	TRBJ2-7	TGTGCCAGCAGCGGAGAAACAGGGGGGGTCGAGCAGTACTTC	CASSGETGGVEQYF
TRBV30	NA	NA	TRBJ1-5	TGTGCCTGGAGTGTTCAGGCTAATCAGCCCCAGCATTTT	CAWSVQANQPQHF
TRBV12-3/TRBV12-4	TRBD1	many	TRBJ1-5	TGTGCCAGCAGGACAGGGATCAATCAGCCCCAGCATTTT	CASRTGINQPQHF
TRBV20-1	NA	few	TRBJ1-6	TGCAGTGCTAGAGTGCGGGGCTTGGGCTATAATTCACCCCTCCACTTT	CSARVRGLGYNSPLHF
TRBV7-9	NA	NA	TRBJ1-4	TGTGCCAGCAGCTTAGCAATTAATGAAAAACTGTTTTTT	CASSLAINEKLFF
TRBV6-1	NA	NA	TRBJ2-3	TGTGCCAGCCGGACGTGGAGGGGAGGCACAGATACGCAGTATTTT	CASRTWRGGTDTQYF
TRBV3-1	TRBD1	NA	TRBJ1-1	TGTGCCAGCAGCCTCCGGACAGGGGAGAACACTGAAGCTTTCTTT	CASSLRTGENTEAFF
TRBV30	NA	few	TRBJ1-2	TGTGCCTGGCAGCCAGGGCGATATGGCTACACCTTC	CAWQPGRYGYTF
TRBV27	NA	many	TRBJ2-5	TGTGCCAGCAAAAGAAGTATCGGGGTCCAAGAGACCCAGTACTTC	CASKRSIGVQETQYF
TRBV27	TRBD2	few	TRBJ2-7	TGTGCCAGCAGCCCTTTAGCGGGAAACGAGCAGTACTTC	CASSPLAGNEQYF
TRBV10-3	TRBD2	NA	TRBJ2-5	TGTGCCATCAGTGACCCTAGCGGGAGGATTGTGGAGATCCAGTACTTC	CAISDPSGRIVEIQYF